What follows describes a single T cell receptor (beta chain). Its antigen is unknown. This specimen comes from a study of T-cell reconstitution after alpha-beta-depleted transplantation in children. Germline V gives CDR1 SEHNR, CDR2 FQNEAQ (reference sequence). The CDR3 extends over 16 amino acids. V lost 5 bases to trimming and J lost 1 base; unmatched junction nucleotides: 11. Study findings and constraints: Expanded graft clones numbering several hundred reportedly gave rise to alpha-beta T cells about two months after transplant.

Preparing the TCRbeta library involved the use of unique molecular identifiers. TCRdb independently ran MiXCR on the PCR reads; one entry per CDR3 protein. Here the sample spans roughly 420,000 distinct CDR3 sequences, under 20% being singletons. Sample: PBMCs, mostly from graft donor cells, taken 360 days after TCRalphabeta/CD19-depleted stem cell transplant. The chain couples TRBV7-9 to TRBJ2-7; TRBD2 matches at 7 bases. This sequence was found in a boy under two years old who had a stem cell transplant for Wiskott-Aldrich syndrome, so the T cells may come from the graft donor. DNA of the CDR3: TGTGCCAGCAGCGGGATGATACTAGCGAGATCCTACGAGCAGTACTTC. Its translation is CASSGMILARSYEQYF.